This passage covers 14 T cell receptor beta chains from one sample sequenced in a study of cytomegalovirus exposure and HLA in healthy donors. Here immunoSEQ multiplex PCR was the method, and the copy in TCRdb shows in-frame clones only, minus some. The data show fewer than 400,000 clones, roughly 90% seen once. Sequencing was performed on PBMCs. The origin of the receptors is a man aged 25-45 years in good health and CMV-seronegative.

The DNA of the CDR3 is TGTGCCAGCAACGGACTGGTACGAGCGGGGGGAGAGACCCAGTACTTC. It encodes CASNGLVRAGGETQYF. The V call is TRBV2, the J call TRBJ2-5; 9 nucleotides align to TRBD2. With 7 bases clipped from V and 4 bases from J, the junction kept 13 bases outside the gene matches. CDR1 is SNHLY and CDR2 is FYNNEI in the germline V gene. CDR3 size: 16 residues.

The chain recombines TRBV7-9 with TRBJ2-7; 7 bases are shared with TRBD2. V lost 0 bases to trimming and J lost 6 bases; unmatched junction nucleotides: 8. The CDR3 consists of 15 residues. Germline CDR1 and CDR2: SEHNR and FQNEAQ (reference sequence). The CDR3 DNA reads TGTGCCAGCAGCTTAGCACGGGGAGGGTCGGGCGAGCAGTACTTC. The encoded protein is CASSLARGGSGEQYF.

The V and J genes are TRBV6-6 and TRBJ1-2, with 7 bases matching TRBD1. Looked up from germline, CDR1 is MNHNY and CDR2 is SVGAGI (reference sequence). V lost 6 bases, J lost 7 bases, and 8 bases stayed unmatched. There are 13 residues in the CDR3. CDR3 amino acids: CASSSRGDSGYTF. The CDR3 region has the DNA TGTGCCAGCAGCTCCAGGGGGGATAGTGGCTACACCTTC.

This chain joins TRBV19 and TRBJ1-6; maybe TRBD1 (5 bases). CDR1 and CDR2 from the germline V gene are LNHDA and SQIVND (reference sequence). The ends were cut back, 10 bases at V and 6 bases at J, with 19 bases in the middle. The CDR3 totals 15 residues. CDR3 residues: CATNPEGDSNSPLHF. CDR3 nucleotide sequence: TGTGCCACTAACCCTGAAGGCGACAGTAATTCACCCCTCCACTTT.

The CDR3 nucleotides are TGCGCCAGCAGCTGGAACCCGACTGGCGGGGGGGCCCGCACCGGGGAGCTGTTTTTT. It specifies CASSWNPTGGGARTGELFF. The chain uses TRBV5-1 and TRBJ2-2; 9 nucleotides match TRBD2. The CDR3 has 19 amino acids. Losses at the gene ends were 3 bases for V and 4 bases for J; bases not matched to a gene: 16. The germline V gene has CDR1 SGHRS and CDR2 YFSETQ.

The V and J genes are TRBV4-1 and TRBJ1-4, with TRBD1 matching over 7 bases. Trimming cost V 4 bases and J 5 bases; bases outside gene matches: 10. CDR3 size: 16 residues. From germline, CDR1 is MGHRA and CDR2 YSYEKL. This chain's CDR3 is CASSLVTGVENEKLFF. The CDR3 nucleotides are TGCGCCAGCAGCCTAGTTACAGGGGTGGAAAATGAAAAACTGTTTTTT.

V gene TRBV7-9 combines with J gene TRBJ1-1; D gene unclear. Looked up from germline, CDR1 is SEHNR and CDR2 is FQNEAQ (reference sequence). The CDR3 is made up of 15 amino acids. Trimming cost V 3 bases and J 0 bases, with 11 bases left between them. The CDR3 loop reads CASSFLRRMNTEAFF. The CDR3 DNA sequence: TGTGCCAGCAGCTTCCTCCGCAGGATGAACACTGAAGCTTTCTTT.

The chain joins TRBV9 to TRBJ1-1; D possibly corresponds to TRBD1 (6 bases). Germline CDR1 is SGDLS and CDR2 is YYNGEE. This CDR3 region has 15 residues. Between the trimmed V and J ends, which lost 2 bases and 1 base, there was a span of 12 bases. CDR3 nucleotide sequence: TGTGCCAGCAGCGTTTCCGGGACACAGAACACTGAAGCTTTCTTT. Its translation: CASSVSGTQNTEAFF.

J is TRBJ1-2 and V is TRBV7-9; D is perhaps TRBD1 (6 bases). V was cut by 0 bases and J by 4 bases, with 15 bases left in between. This CDR3 has 16 residues. Germline V gene data show CDR1 as SEHNR and CDR2 as FQNEAQ (reference sequence). CDR3 loop: CASSLAYEDRTYGYTF. Here the CDR3 DNA reads TGTGCCAGCAGCTTAGCGTACGAAGACAGGACCTATGGCTACACCTTC.

The rearrangement links TRBV18 to TRBJ1-1; D not certain. From germline, CDR1 is KGHSH and CDR2 LQKENI. The CDR3 sequence is 15 residues long. Trimming cost V 3 bases and J 3 bases, with 14 bases left between them. Written as DNA, the CDR3 is TGTGCCAGCTCACCTCAATTGGGTGGAGACACTGAAGCTTTCTTT. Protein sequence: CASSPQLGGDTEAFF.

The chain has TRBV18 and TRBJ1-3, with TRBD1 identical over 9 bases. Germline lookup yields CDR1 KGHSH and CDR2 LQKENI. The CDR3 is made up of 16 amino acids. V shed 2 bases and J 5 bases; nucleotides not matched to a gene: 7. Here the CDR3 reads CASSPIGGQGRNTIYF. Here the CDR3 DNA reads TGTGCCAGCTCACCAATTGGTGGACAGGGGAGAAACACCATATATTTT.

V gene TRBV2 combines with J gene TRBJ1-6; 8 bases are a match to TRBD1. CDR3 size: 16 residues. V lost 6 bases, J lost 5 bases, and 9 bases stayed unmatched. CDR1 SNHLY and CDR2 FYNNEI come from the germline V gene. CDR3 amino acids: CASSDRGVVNNSPLHF. CDR3 DNA: TGTGCCAGCAGCGACAGGGGAGTTGTAAATAATTCACCCCTCCACTTT. Based on the CDR3 plus reference TRBV2 and TRBJ1-6, the full variable domain is EPEVTQTPSHQVTQMGQEVILRCVPISNHLYFYWYRQILGQKVEFLVSFYNNEISEKSEIFDDQFSVERPDGSNFTLKIRSTKLEDSAMYFCASSDRGVVNNSPLHFGNGTRLTVT.

The V gene is TRBV19, the J gene TRBJ2-6; 11 bases are shared with TRBD2. The CDR3 is 20 residues long. In germline, CDR1 is LNHDA, CDR2 SQIVND (reference sequence). The J segment lost 0 bases and the V segment lost 3 bases, leaving 10 bases of the junction unmatched. This chain's CDR3 is CASSMGRLAGHTSGANVLTF. In nucleotides, the CDR3 is TGTGCCAGTAGTATGGGTCGACTAGCGGGACACACCTCTGGGGCCAACGTCCTGACTTTC.

This clone is a singleton in its sample. This chain joins TRBV4-3 and TRBJ1-3; TRBD1 agrees at 7 bases. Germline V gene sequence: CDR1 LGHNA, CDR2 YSLEER. The CDR3 sequence is 16 residues long. J was trimmed by 2 bases and V by 0 bases; bases with no gene match: 4. CDR3 residues: CASSQDTRGTGNTIYF. The CDR3 DNA sequence: TGCGCCAGCAGCCAAGACACCAGGGGGACTGGAAACACCATATATTTT.